This TCR beta chain was retrieved from a study of blood T cell repertoires in COVID-19. Libraries were prepared by immunoSEQ multiplex PCR; TCRdb keeps only in-frame clonotypes and omits some of them. The profile shows roughly 160,000 clones, 86% of them singletons. Germline-derived CDR1 and CDR2 are SEHNR and FQNEAQ (reference sequence). The CDR3 runs 14 residues. Trimming removed 4 bases from V and 0 bases from J, with 7 bases in between. The receptor was derived from a man in his forties or fifties with active or convalescent COVID-19. Source material: peripheral blood. This sequence joins TRBV7-9 and TRBJ2-1, with no clear D. Written as DNA, the CDR3 is TGTGCCAGCAGCTACCCGGGCTCCTACAATGAGCAGTTCTTC. Protein: CASSYPGSYNEQFF.